This is a list of T cell receptor beta chains from one sample in a study of CD8 T cells in ankylosing spondylitis. TCRdb reprocessed the 5' RACE reads via MiXCR and lists one record per CDR3 protein. The table has approximately 350,000 distinct CDR3 sequences, roughly 20% seen once; the top ten hold around 13%. The sequenced material came from blood, either unsorted or a sorted T cell fraction (not recorded which). The receptors derive from a male donor with ankylosing spondylitis or in good health (not recorded which). Both conserved end residues are part of each CDR3. The D gene is left open where the match is weak. Some rows mark clone size as missing; the rest say once, few, many or name a class of expanded clone.

NA | 14 | TRBJ2-7 | once | TRBV7-9 | CASSSGDTPYEQYF | TGTGCCAGCAGCTCGGGAGACACCCCCTACGAGCAGTACTTC
TRBD1 | 16 | TRBJ2-3 | NA | TRBV12-3/TRBV12-4 | CASSLDRDVGPDTQYF | TGTGCCAGCAGCCTGGACAGGGACGTGGGGCCAGATACGCAGTATTTT
TRBD2 | 16 | TRBJ2-3 | few | TRBV27 | CASKTGLAGDGDTQYF | TGTGCCAGCAAAACTGGTTTAGCGGGGGATGGAGATACGCAGTATTTT
NA | 16 | TRBJ2-3 | few | TRBV5-4 | CASSPDNWRGADTQYF | TGTGCCAGCAGCCCCGACAATTGGCGGGGCGCAGATACGCAGTATTTT
TRBD1 | 12 | TRBJ2-1 | few | TRBV6-5 | CASSLVQGAEFF | TGTGCCAGCAGTTTAGTACAGGGGGCTGAGTTCTTC
NA | 13 | TRBJ2-7 | NA | TRBV7-8 | CASSLEAGREQYF | TGTGCCAGCAGCTTAGAGGCAGGGAGAGAGCAGTACTTC
NA | 16 | TRBJ2-3 | few | TRBV7-2 | CASSLGFLGRADTQYF | TGTGCCAGCAGCTTAGGATTCTTGGGTAGGGCAGATACGCAGTATTTT
NA | 13 | TRBJ2-3 | few | TRBV7-3 | CASSSPPTDTQYF | TGTGCCAGCAGCTCCCCCCCTACAGATACGCAGTATTTT
TRBD2 | 15 | TRBJ2-1 | NA | TRBV6-1 | CASRRTSGAYNEQFF | TGTGCCAGCAGACGGACTAGCGGGGCCTACAATGAGCAGTTCTTC
TRBD1 | 16 | TRBJ2-3 | few | TRBV4-1 | CASSQVWTGGTDTQYF | TGCGCCAGCAGCCAAGTTTGGACAGGGGGCACAGATACGCAGTATTTT
NA | 14 | TRBJ2-7 | few | TRBV10-3 | CAINPGRSSYEQYF | TGTGCCATCAACCCGGGACGCAGCTCCTACGAGCAGTACTTC